Listed below are T cell receptor beta chains from one sample, sequenced in a study of blood T cell repertoires in COVID-19. Produced via immunoSEQ multiplex PCR; TCRdb's table is partial and in-frame only. This table holds some 330,000 clones, around 86% found once. Sequenced sample: PBMCs or T cells enriched from blood (not recorded which). These receptors all stem from a woman between 50 and 59 years old who had recovered from COVID-19. The CDR3 runs from the conserved cysteine through the conserved F or W. Each record gives: CDR3 length, V gene, J gene, CDR3 protein.

>11|TRBV7-2|TRBJ2-1
CASSKAVEQFF
>15|TRBV19|TRBJ2-2
CASSIGGGNTGELFF
>15|TRBV28|TRBJ2-2
CASAPSGGNTGELFF
>15|TRBV7-9|TRBJ1-1
CASIRQGGSNTEAFF
>17|TRBV3-1/TRBV3-2|TRBJ1-5
CASSQAGTGGVNQPQHF
>16|TRBV21-1|TRBJ2-2
CTSSFGTGPNTGELFF
>15|TRBV5-4|TRBJ1-1
CASRPGQGMNTEAFF
>11|TRBV19|TRBJ1-1
CASSIRVEAFF
>15|TRBV9|TRBJ2-7
CASSVGTVPSYEQYF
>13|TRBV12-3/TRBV12-4|TRBJ2-1
CASSLRVGNEQFF
>12|TRBV2|TRBJ1-1
CASLQGNTEAFF
>14|TRBV7-2|TRBJ2-2
CASSFRRDTGELFF
>18|TRBV4-3|TRBJ2-1
CASSQEIPAGGTYNEQFF
>13|TRBV7-2|TRBJ1-2
CASSFDSSYGYTF
>15|TRBV5-5|TRBJ2-4
CASSLQGTAKNIQYF
>14|TRBV11-3|TRBJ2-5
CASSLSGGEETQYF
>13|TRBV3-1/TRBV3-2|TRBJ2-5
CASSPAGQETQYF
>15|TRBV6-5|TRBJ1-6
CASSLDRLNNSPLHF
>16|TRBV6-2/TRBV6-3|TRBJ1-4
CASSYGSGTGGGKLFF
>16|TRBV10-3|TRBJ2-5
CAITDRDSSLQETQYF
>13|TRBV21-1|TRBJ2-3
CAHGGRHTDTQYF
>14|TRBV14|TRBJ1-2
CASSPLGGSYGYTF
>15|TRBV10-3|TRBJ1-1
CAISESEVLNTEAFF
>14|TRBV6-5|TRBJ1-2
CASSLGQGAGGYTF
>16|TRBV4-3|TRBJ1-4
CASSQGTGQSNEKLFF
>12|TRBV29-1|TRBJ1-2
CSARHSLYGYTF
>17|TRBV2|TRBJ1-4
CASSYTWTAGPNEKLFF
>15|TRBV15|TRBJ1-2
CATSRGGQGAYGYTF
>18|TRBV24-1|TRBJ2-3
CATSGHGSSGRAEDTQYF